This entry is about one T cell receptor (beta chain). PCR was performed using 60 Vbeta and 13 Jbeta primers. Profiled with immunoSEQ multiplex PCR; TCRdb holds only in-frame clones, not every one. The sample has about 180,000 clones; 70% to 80% are singletons. The data stem from a study of cytomegalovirus exposure and HLA in healthy donors. The origin of this receptor is a man between 18 and 29 years old in good health and CMV-seronegative. What was sequenced was PBMCs.

The CDR3 is CASSLGQPANTGELFF. The CDR3 DNA follows: TGTGCCAGCAGCCTTGGACAGCCTGCGAACACCGGGGAGCTGTTTTTT. The V gene is TRBV7-6, the J gene TRBJ2-2, with a possible D match to TRBD1 (6 bases). Trimming shortened V by 5 bases and J by 0 bases, and 13 bases separated the two germline ends. This CDR3 has 16 amino acids. CDR1 is SGHVS and CDR2 is FNYEAQ in the germline V gene. The variable domain in full, completed from reference TRBV7-6 and TRBJ2-2, reads GAGVSQSPRYKVTKRGQDVALRCDPISGHVSLYWYRQALGQGPEFLTYFNYEAQQDKSGLPNDRFSAERPEGSISTLTIQRTEQRDSAMYRCASSLGQPANTGELFFGEGSRLTVL.